Reported below is one TCR beta chain. What it binds is unknown. The sample originates from a study of graft-versus-host responses after intestinal transplantation. Only in-frame clones appear in the TCRdb table, and some are missing; sequencing was by immunoSEQ multiplex PCR. The sample shows around 90,000 clones, around 93% of them seen only once. Study conclusions and caveats: Circulating GvH clones peaking coincided with falling HvG clones soon after transplant. GvH clones surfaced in recipient marrow, some emerging earlier in ileum or blood.

Germline-derived CDR1 and CDR2 are MGHRA and YSYEKL. V was clipped by 4 bases and J by 6 bases, with 11 bases between them. This CDR3 has 13 amino acids. The TCR sequence derives from a human donor who was the organ donor for an intestinal transplant. Sequences were derived from unstimulated CD8+ T cells sorted from spleen or lymph node cells, sampled before transplant. V and J are TRBV4-1 and TRBJ2-3; D gene ambiguous. The CDR3 here is CASSPRVVDTQYF. In DNA form, the CDR3 reads TGCGCCAGCAGCCCTCGAGTGGTTGATACGCAGTATTTT.